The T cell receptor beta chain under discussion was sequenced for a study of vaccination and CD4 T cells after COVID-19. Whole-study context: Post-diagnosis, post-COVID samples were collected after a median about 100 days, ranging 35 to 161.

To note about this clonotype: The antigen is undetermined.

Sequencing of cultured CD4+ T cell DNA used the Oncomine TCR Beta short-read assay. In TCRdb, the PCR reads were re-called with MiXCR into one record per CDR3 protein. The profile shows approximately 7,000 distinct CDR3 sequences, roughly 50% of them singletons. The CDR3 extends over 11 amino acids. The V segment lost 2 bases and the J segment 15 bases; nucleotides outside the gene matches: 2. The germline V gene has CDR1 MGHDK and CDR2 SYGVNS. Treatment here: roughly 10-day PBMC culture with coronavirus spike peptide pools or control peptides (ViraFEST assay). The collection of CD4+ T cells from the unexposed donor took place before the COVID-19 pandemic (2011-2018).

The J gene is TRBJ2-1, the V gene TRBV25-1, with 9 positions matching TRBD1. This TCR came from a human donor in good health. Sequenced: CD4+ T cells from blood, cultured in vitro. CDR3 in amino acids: CASSEGDRVFF. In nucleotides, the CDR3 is TGTGCCAGCAGTGAAGGGGACAGGGTGTTCTTC.